This TCR beta chain emerged from a study of vaccination and CD4 T cells after COVID-19. Study information: Mild disease affected fewer than ten convalescent patients and severe disease one, all SARS-CoV-2 positive by nasal swab PCR.

Cultured CD4+ T cells had their DNA profiled by the Oncomine TCR Beta short-read assay. Investigators obtained genomic DNA by extraction from cultured CD4+ T cells. One entry per CDR3 protein results from TCRdb running MiXCR on the PCR reads. The table records some 17,000 distinct CDR3 sequences, over 50% of them present only once. Remarks on this clonotype: Its antigen is unknown.

Noted time point: late sampling 161 to 241 days after vaccination in three convalescent patients. Treatment meaning: roughly 11-day PBMC culture with coronavirus spike peptide pools or control peptides (ViraFEST assay). TCRs were sequenced by ViraFEST after antigen-specific T cells had been expanded with peptide pools. With fresh IL-2 medium, half the medium was replaced on days 3 and 7. The clonotype was recovered from a human donor who had recovered from COVID-19. The material sequenced was CD4+ T cells from blood, cultured in vitro, taken about 7 months after SARS-CoV-2 vaccination.

As DNA, the CDR3 is TGTGCCAGCAGACGCGGACGTGGGGGCGAGCAGTACTTC. This encodes CASRRGRGGEQYF. The V gene is TRBV2, the J gene TRBJ2-7, with D perhaps given as TRBD1 or TRBD2 (5 bases each). Between the trimmed V and J ends, which lost 6 bases and 6 bases, there was a span of 15 bases. The germline CDR1 and CDR2 sequences are SNHLY and FYNNEI. This CDR3 has 13 residues. Using reference TRBV2 and TRBJ2-7 for the parts outside the CDR3, the full variable domain is EPEVTQTPSHQVTQMGQEVILRCVPISNHLYFYWYRQILGQKVEFLVSFYNNEISEKSEIFDDQFSVERPDGSNFTLKIRSTKLEDSAMYFCASRRGRGGEQYFGPGTRLTVT.